The clone carrying this T cell receptor (beta chain) was observed many times. The CDR3 runs 18 residues. J was trimmed by 7 bases and V by 4 bases; bases with no gene match: 16. The germline gives CDR1 SGHTA, CDR2 FQGNSA. This sample stems from a study of T cells in Graves' hyperthyroidism and ophthalmopathy. Amplification of TCR beta CDR3 regions was performed using RNA transcripts as template. The HTBI primer set was used in a first-round RT-PCR of the TCR CDR3. A single record per CDR3 protein comes from TCRdb applying MiXCR to the multiplex PCR reads. The repertoire holds around 540,000 distinct CDR3 sequences, with about 16% as singletons.

The sequenced sample was blood. The V and J genes are TRBV7-2 and TRBJ2-7; 13 bases are shared with TRBD2. This sequence originates from a woman aged 25 to 39 with Graves' ophthalmopathy. This chain's CDR3 is CASSSLSGLAGRGREQYF. In DNA form, the CDR3 reads TGTGCCAGCAGCTCACTTTCGGGACTAGCGGGACGGGGTCGAGAGCAGTACTTC.